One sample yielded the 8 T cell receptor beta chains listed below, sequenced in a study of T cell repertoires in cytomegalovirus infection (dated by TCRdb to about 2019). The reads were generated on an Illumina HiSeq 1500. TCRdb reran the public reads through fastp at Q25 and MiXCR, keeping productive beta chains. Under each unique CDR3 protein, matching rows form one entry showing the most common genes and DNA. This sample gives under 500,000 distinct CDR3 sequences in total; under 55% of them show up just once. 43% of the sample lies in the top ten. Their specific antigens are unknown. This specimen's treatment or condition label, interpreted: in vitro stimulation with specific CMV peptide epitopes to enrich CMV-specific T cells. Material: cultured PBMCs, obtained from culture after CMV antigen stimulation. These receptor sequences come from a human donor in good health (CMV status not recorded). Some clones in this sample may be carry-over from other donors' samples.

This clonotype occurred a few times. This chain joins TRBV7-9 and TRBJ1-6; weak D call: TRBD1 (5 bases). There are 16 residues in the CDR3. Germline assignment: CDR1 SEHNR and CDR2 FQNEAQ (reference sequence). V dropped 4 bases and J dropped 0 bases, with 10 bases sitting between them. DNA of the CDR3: TGTGCCAGCAGCTCGGGGGGGAGCTCCTATAATTCACCCCTCCACTTT. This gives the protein CASSSGGSSYNSPLHF.

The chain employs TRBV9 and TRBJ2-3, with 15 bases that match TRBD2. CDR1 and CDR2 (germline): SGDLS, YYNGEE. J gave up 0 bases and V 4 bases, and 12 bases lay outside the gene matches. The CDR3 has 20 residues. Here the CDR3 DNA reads TGTGCCAGCAGCAGAACCGGGACTAGCGGGAGGAGGGCTAGCACAGATACGCAGTATTTT. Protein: CASSRTGTSGRRASTDTQYF. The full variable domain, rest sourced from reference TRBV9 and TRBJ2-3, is DSGVTQTPKHLITATGQRVTLRCSPRSGDLSVYWYQQSLDQGLQFLIQYYNGEERAKGNILERFSAQQFPDLHSELNLSSLELGDSALYFCASSRTGTSGRRASTDTQYFGPGTRLTVL.

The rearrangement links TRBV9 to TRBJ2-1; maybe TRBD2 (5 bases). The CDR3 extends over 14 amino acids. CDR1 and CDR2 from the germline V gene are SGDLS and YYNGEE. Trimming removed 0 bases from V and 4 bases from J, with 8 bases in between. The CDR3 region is CASSVGGGYNEQFF. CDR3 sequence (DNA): TGTGCCAGCAGCGTAGGAGGAGGATACAATGAGCAGTTCTTC.

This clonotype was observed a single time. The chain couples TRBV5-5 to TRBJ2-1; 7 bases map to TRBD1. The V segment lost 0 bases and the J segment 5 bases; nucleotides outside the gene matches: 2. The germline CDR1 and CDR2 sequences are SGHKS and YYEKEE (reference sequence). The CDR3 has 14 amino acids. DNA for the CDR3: TGTGCCAGCAGCTTGGAGGGGGCCGACAATGAGCAGTTCTTC. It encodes CASSLEGADNEQFF.

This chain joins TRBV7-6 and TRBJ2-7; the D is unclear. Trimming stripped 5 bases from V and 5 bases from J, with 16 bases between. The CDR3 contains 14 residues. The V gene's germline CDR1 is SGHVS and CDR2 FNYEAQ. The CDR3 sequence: CASSARVGSHEQYF. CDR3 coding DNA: TGTGCCAGCAGCGCCCGGGTGGGATCTCACGAGCAGTACTTC.

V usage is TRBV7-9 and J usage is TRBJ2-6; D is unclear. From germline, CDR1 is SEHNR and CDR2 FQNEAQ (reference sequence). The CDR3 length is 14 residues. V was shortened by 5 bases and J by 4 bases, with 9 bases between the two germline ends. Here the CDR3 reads CASSPALGANVLTF. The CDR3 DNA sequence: TGTGCCAGCAGCCCTGCGCTGGGGGCCAACGTCCTGACTTTC.

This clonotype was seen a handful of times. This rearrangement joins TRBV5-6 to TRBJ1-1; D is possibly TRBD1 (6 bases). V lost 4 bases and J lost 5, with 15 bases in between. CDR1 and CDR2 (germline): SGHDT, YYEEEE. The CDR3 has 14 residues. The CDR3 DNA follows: TGTGCCAGCAGCCCGGGACACGGACGGACTGAAGCTTTCTTT. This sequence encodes CASSPGHGRTEAFF.

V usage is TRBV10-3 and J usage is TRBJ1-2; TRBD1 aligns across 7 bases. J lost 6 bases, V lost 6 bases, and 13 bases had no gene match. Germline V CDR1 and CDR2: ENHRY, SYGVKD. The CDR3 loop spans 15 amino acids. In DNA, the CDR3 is TGTGCCATCAGGACTCGTGACAGGGTCTACGATGGCTACACCTTC. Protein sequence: CAIRTRDRVYDGYTF.